The 30 T cell receptor beta chains presented below share a single source sample, sequenced in a study of T cell responses to AZD1222 COVID-19 vaccine. Assay used: immunoSEQ multiplex PCR; TCRdb lists only in-frame clones, some missing. The data hold approximately 140,000 clones, with under 95% observed a single time. The sequenced sample was peripheral blood, obtained on day 0 of AZD1222 vaccination. The receptors were gathered from an adult in good health.

This chain connects TRBV19 to TRBJ1-1; D is uncertain. There are 16 residues in the CDR3. V lost 5 bases to trimming and J lost 4 bases, with 20 bases between them. Germline V CDR1 and CDR2: LNHDA, SQIVND (reference sequence). The CDR3 DNA sequence: TGTGCCAGTAGTGTGACCAATTGGGGTGTGGGCACTGAAGCTTTCTTT. This gives the protein CASSVTNWGVGTEAFF.

The V call is TRBV27, the J call TRBJ1-1; TRBD1 agrees at 10 bases. The CDR3 runs to 14 residues. V lost 5 bases and J lost 5; bases outside the gene matches: 5. Germline loops: CDR1 MNHEY, CDR2 SMNVEV (reference sequence). In DNA, the CDR3 is TGTGCCAGCAGTCTAGGACAGGGGGTTACTGAAGCTTTCTTT. Translation gives CASSLGQGVTEAFF.

The V call is TRBV2, the J call TRBJ1-1; TRBD1 is a possible D gene (5 bases). Germline lookup yields CDR1 SNHLY and CDR2 FYNNEI. The CDR3 extends over 12 amino acids. The V end lost 8 bases, the J end lost 7 bases, and 14 bases lay between the germline ends. The CDR3 DNA is TGTGCCAGCGGGGGGAATCAGTTTGAAGCTTTCTTT. This encodes CASGGNQFEAFF.

The gene calls are TRBV7-2 and TRBJ2-7; D is unresolved. The CDR3 runs 14 residues. Per germline, CDR1 SGHTA and CDR2 FQGNSA. V lost 3 bases, J lost 3 bases, and 12 bases lay in between. The CDR3 protein is CASSFGNINYEQYF. The DNA of the CDR3 is TGTGCCAGCAGCTTCGGCAACATTAACTACGAGCAGTACTTC.

The chain is built from TRBV2 and TRBJ1-2; D is undetermined. The CDR3 totals 15 residues. Germline assignment: CDR1 SNHLY and CDR2 FYNNEI. Trimming shortened V by 2 bases and J by 3 bases, and 13 bases separated the two germline ends. The DNA of the CDR3 is TGTGCCAGCAGTGAAACGGCTCTTTGGGACTATGGCTACACCTTC. Translated: CASSETALWDYGYTF.

This rearrangement joins TRBV5-1 to TRBJ1-1; maybe TRBD1 (6 bases). The V end lost 3 bases, the J end lost 5 bases, and 14 bases lay between the germline ends. This CDR3 region has 14 residues. CDR1 is SGHRS and CDR2 is YFSETQ in the germline V gene. The DNA of the CDR3 is TGCGCCAGCAGCTGGGAACAGGGTGGGACTGAAGCTTTCTTT. It is translated as CASSWEQGGTEAFF. The variable domain in full, completed from reference TRBV5-1 and TRBJ1-1, reads KAGVTQTPRYLIKTRGQQVTLSCSPISGHRSVSWYQQTPGQGLQFLFEYFSETQRNKGNFPGRFSGRQFSNSRSEMNVSTLELGDSALYLCASSWEQGGTEAFFGQGTRLTVV.

V gene TRBV7-3 combines with J gene TRBJ1-4; a weak D match, TRBD1 (5 bases). Germline V lookup: CDR1 SGHTA, CDR2 FQGTGA. The CDR3 loop spans 13 amino acids. V was shortened by 2 bases and J by 10 bases, with 11 bases between the two germline ends. The CDR3 coding sequence is TGTGCCAGCAGCTTATCGCAGGGAGGAAAACTGTTTTTT. It codes for CASSLSQGGKLFF. Based on the CDR3 plus reference TRBV7-3 and TRBJ1-4, the full variable domain is GAGVSQTPSNKVTEKGKYVELRCDPISGHTALYWYRQSLGQGPEFLIYFQGTGAADDSGLPNDRFFAVRPEGSVSTLKIQRTERGDSAVYLCASSLSQGGKLFFGSGTQLSVL.

J is TRBJ2-4 and V is TRBV3-1 (or the pseudogene TRBV3-2), with D maybe TRBD2 (6 bases). Trimming removed 5 bases from V and 5 bases from J, with 13 bases in between. The CDR3 sequence is 14 residues long. Germline V gene sequence: CDR1 LGHDT, CDR2 YNNKEL (reference sequence). The CDR3: CASSSLGGENIQYF. The DNA of the CDR3 is TGTGCCAGCAGCTCCCTGGGGGGTGAAAACATTCAGTACTTC.

The chain combines TRBV6-2 or TRBV6-3 with TRBJ2-4; D is unresolved. V was shortened by 3 bases and J by 9 bases, with 12 bases between the two germline ends. CDR3 length: 13 residues. The germline CDR1 and CDR2 sequences are MNHEY and SVGEGT. The CDR3 region is CASSYSPVGIQYF. DNA for the CDR3: TGTGCCAGCAGTTATTCCCCCGTAGGCATTCAGTACTTC.

The rearrangement joins TRBV6-5 to TRBJ1-3, with TRBD1 matching 8 bases. CDR1 is MNHEY, CDR2 SVGAGI, per germline. The CDR3 contains 13 residues. With 0 bases clipped from V and 13 bases from J, the junction kept 5 bases outside the gene matches. The CDR3 loop reads CASSYSATGGIYF. The CDR3 DNA is TGTGCCAGCAGTTACTCGGCTACAGGGGGAATATATTTT.

This clone was observed at least ten times. In nucleotides, the CDR3 is TGTGCCAGCAGACAGGGGGCATTTTACGGCTACACCTTC. Translated, it gives CASRQGAFYGYTF. The rearrangement links TRBV6-6 to TRBJ1-2; 9 bases match TRBD1. After removal of 6 bases from V and 8 bases from J, the junction contained 7 bases not matched to a gene. Germline loops: CDR1 MNHNY, CDR2 SVGAGI (reference sequence). The CDR3 spans 13 residues.

The CDR3 DNA follows: TGTGCCAGCAGTCCCCGGCAGTGGAACACCATATATTTT. Residues: CASSPRQWNTIYF. V and J are TRBV7-9 and TRBJ1-3; the D is unclear. The ends were cut back, 6 bases at V and 7 bases at J, with 13 bases in the middle. Germline V gives CDR1 SEHNR, CDR2 FQNEAQ (reference sequence). This CDR3 is built from 13 residues.

The CDR3 sequence is CSVDRGQGMGAEAFF. The CDR3 nucleotides are TGCAGCGTTGACAGAGGACAGGGGATGGGAGCTGAAGCTTTCTTT. V gene TRBV29-1 combines with J gene TRBJ1-1, with 9 nucleotides matching TRBD1. CDR3 size: 15 residues. With V trimmed by 3 bases and J by 6 bases, 11 bases remained unmatched. Germline lookup yields CDR1 SQVTM and CDR2 ANQGSEA.

The chain is built from TRBV9 and TRBJ1-6; D unclear. Germline loops: CDR1 SGDLS, CDR2 YYNGEE. This CDR3 has 15 amino acids. V dropped 0 bases and J dropped 10 bases, with 14 bases sitting between them. This CDR3 reads CASSVESAYGSPLHF. CDR3 nucleotides: TGTGCCAGCAGCGTAGAGTCAGCCTATGGGTCACCCCTCCACTTT. Based on the CDR3 plus reference TRBV9 and TRBJ1-6, the full variable domain is DSGVTQTPKHLITATGQRVTLRCSPRSGDLSVYWYQQSLDQGLQFLIQYYNGEERAKGNILERFSAQQFPDLHSELNLSSLELGDSALYFCASSVESAYGSPLHFGNGTRLTVT.

The chain has TRBV11-2 and TRBJ2-1, with D maybe TRBD2 (6 bases). The CDR3 loop spans 14 amino acids. In germline, CDR1 is SGHAT, CDR2 FQNNGV. V lost 5 bases and J lost 5, with 13 bases in between. The CDR3 sequence: CASSTPGLDNEQFF. The CDR3 region has the DNA TGTGCCAGCAGCACTCCGGGACTCGACAATGAGCAGTTCTTC.

The rearrangement uses TRBV5-6 and TRBJ1-1; D not resolved. Trimming cost V 0 bases and J 5 bases, with 11 bases left between them. The CDR3 extends over 14 amino acids. Germline V gene lookup returns CDR1 SGHDT and CDR2 YYEEEE. CDR3 sequence: CASSLDVDRTEAFF. In DNA, the CDR3 is TGTGCCAGCAGCTTGGACGTCGACCGGACTGAAGCTTTCTTT.

This clone was recorded only once. The chain uses TRBV24-1 and TRBJ2-7, with D possibly being TRBD1 or TRBD2 (5 bases each). CDR1 is KGHDR and CDR2 is SFDVKD in the germline V gene. This CDR3 comprises 13 residues. V was shortened by 12 bases and J by 3 bases, with 17 bases between the two germline ends. The DNA of the CDR3 is TGTGCCTCCCGGGACGCATGTAACTACGAGCAGTACTTC. It translates to CASRDACNYEQYF.

This clone occurred once. The rearrangement joins TRBV25-1 to TRBJ2-5, with 11 bases lining up with TRBD2. V shed 6 bases and J 4 bases; nucleotides not matched to a gene: 4. This CDR3 spans 14 amino acids. Germline V gene data show CDR1 as MGHDK and CDR2 as SYGVNS. As DNA, the CDR3 is TGTGCCAGCAGGACTAGCGGGAAGGGAGAGACCCAGTACTTC. It yields the protein CASRTSGKGETQYF. Supplemented by reference TRBV25-1 and TRBJ2-5, the full variable domain reads EADIYQTPRYLVIGTGKKITLECSQTMGHDKMYWYQQDPGMELHLIHYSYGVNSTEKGDLSSESTVSRIRTEHFPLTLESARPSHTSQYLCASRTSGKGETQYFGPGTRLLVL.

This chain links TRBV7-9 with TRBJ2-5; the D gene is possibly TRBD2 (5 bases). The V gene's germline CDR1 is SEHNR and CDR2 FQNEAQ (reference sequence). Deletions cut 2 bases from V and 5 bases from J, with 6 bases between. The CDR3 has 12 residues. CDR3 loop: CASSLRGETQYF. CDR3 coding DNA: TGTGCCAGCAGCTTACGCGGGGAGACCCAGTACTTC.

J is TRBJ1-5 and V is TRBV5-8; TRBD1 agrees at 9 bases. The germline V gene encodes CDR1 SGHTS and CDR2 YDEGEE. CDR3 length: 15 amino acids. J was trimmed by 3 bases and V by 4 bases; bases with no gene match: 5. The CDR3 nucleotides read TGTGCCAGCAGCCGGGACAGGGTTGCCAATCAGCCCCAGCATTTT. Protein sequence: CASSRDRVANQPQHF.

The chain uses TRBV29-1 and TRBJ2-5, with D possibly TRBD2 on 5 matching bases. The CDR3 extends over 15 amino acids. CDR1 and CDR2 (germline): SQVTM, ANQGSEA. V gave up 1 base and J gave up 4 bases, with 16 bases separating them. The CDR3 region has the DNA TGCAGCGTTGAAGTACGTGGGCTAGCTGGAGAGACCCAGTACTTC. This encodes CSVEVRGLAGETQYF.

The chain carries TRBV2 and TRBJ1-2; TRBD1 aligns across 8 bases. Germline CDR1 reads SNHLY; CDR2 reads FYNNEI. The CDR3 runs 14 residues. V was clipped by 4 bases and J by 3 bases; unmatched bases: 4. CDR3 protein: CASSGMTGDYGYTF. CDR3 nucleotide sequence: TGTGCCAGCAGTGGGATGACAGGGGACTATGGCTACACCTTC.

J is TRBJ1-6 and V is TRBV12-3 or TRBV12-4, with D uncertain. CDR3 size: 12 residues. Trimming took 5 bases from V and 9 from J, leaving 8 bases between them. The chain's CDR3 is CASSPSGSPLHF. In DNA form, the CDR3 reads TGTGCCAGCAGTCCATCGGGTTCACCCCTCCACTTT.

This sequence joins TRBV7-2 and TRBJ2-7, with D possibly matching TRBD1 (5 bases). The V and J ends lost 1 base and 3 bases respectively, with 10 bases between them. Germline CDR1 is SGHTA and CDR2 is FQGNSA. The CDR3 consists of 14 residues. Here the CDR3 reads CASSLGGGIYEQYF. CDR3 in DNA: TGTGCCAGCAGCTTAGGGGGCGGAATCTACGAGCAGTACTTC.

This CDR3 is CASSFRDLGPYEQYF. CDR3 coding DNA: TGTGCCAGCAGTTTTCGGGACCTCGGGCCCTACGAGCAGTACTTC. The rearrangement joins TRBV5-5 to TRBJ2-7; D possibly matches TRBD1 or TRBD2 (5 bases each). The V end was cut by 5 bases, the J end by 2 bases, with 17 bases between. Looked up from germline, CDR1 is SGHKS and CDR2 is YYEKEE (reference sequence). CDR3 length: 15 amino acids.

The chain combines TRBV29-1 with TRBJ2-7, with 14 nucleotides matching TRBD2. Trimming at V came to 8 bases and at J to 3 bases, leaving 12 bases not matched to a gene. Germline CDR1 and CDR2: SQVTM and ANQGSEA. The CDR3 loop spans 16 amino acids. This CDR3 is CSTTRLAGGTNYEQYF. CDR3 bases: TGCAGCACAACACGACTAGCGGGAGGGACCAACTACGAGCAGTACTTC.

The genes are TRBV3-1 (or the pseudogene TRBV3-2) and TRBJ2-1; D unresolved. V was clipped by 1 base and J by 9 bases, with 7 bases between them. Germline lookup yields CDR1 LGHDT and CDR2 YNNKEL (reference sequence). CDR3 length equals 12 residues. The CDR3 DNA reads as TGTGCCAGCAGCCAAGGGCGAGGTGAGCAGTTCTTC. Amino acid sequence: CASSQGRGEQFF.

The J gene is TRBJ2-2, the V gene TRBV5-1; weak D call: TRBD1 (6 bases). CDR3 size: 13 residues. Germline-derived CDR1 and CDR2 are SGHRS and YFSETQ. With 3 bases removed from V and 7 bases from J, the gap between germline ends came to 10 bases. CDR3 loop: CASSSQGNGELFF. The CDR3, as DNA: TGCGCCAGCAGCTCACAGGGTAACGGGGAGCTGTTTTTT.

The chain employs TRBV7-9 and TRBJ2-5; 7 bases agree with TRBD1. Germline CDR1 is SEHNR and CDR2 is FQNEAQ (reference sequence). With V trimmed by 1 base and J by 5 bases, 7 bases remained unmatched. The CDR3 covers 15 residues. The CDR3 loop reads CASSLGDRELETQYF. In DNA, the CDR3 is TGTGCCAGCAGCTTAGGCGACAGGGAATTGGAGACCCAGTACTTC.

The chain recombines TRBV3-1 (or the pseudogene TRBV3-2) with TRBJ1-5; the D gene is possibly TRBD1 (5 bases). The CDR3 extends over 14 amino acids. Germline lookup yields CDR1 LGHDT and CDR2 YNNKEL (reference sequence). The V end lost 3 bases, the J end lost 5 bases, and 11 bases lay between the germline ends. The CDR3 is CASSQGLRDQPQHF. In nucleotides, the CDR3 is TGTGCCAGCAGCCAGGGACTCCGGGATCAGCCCCAGCATTTT.